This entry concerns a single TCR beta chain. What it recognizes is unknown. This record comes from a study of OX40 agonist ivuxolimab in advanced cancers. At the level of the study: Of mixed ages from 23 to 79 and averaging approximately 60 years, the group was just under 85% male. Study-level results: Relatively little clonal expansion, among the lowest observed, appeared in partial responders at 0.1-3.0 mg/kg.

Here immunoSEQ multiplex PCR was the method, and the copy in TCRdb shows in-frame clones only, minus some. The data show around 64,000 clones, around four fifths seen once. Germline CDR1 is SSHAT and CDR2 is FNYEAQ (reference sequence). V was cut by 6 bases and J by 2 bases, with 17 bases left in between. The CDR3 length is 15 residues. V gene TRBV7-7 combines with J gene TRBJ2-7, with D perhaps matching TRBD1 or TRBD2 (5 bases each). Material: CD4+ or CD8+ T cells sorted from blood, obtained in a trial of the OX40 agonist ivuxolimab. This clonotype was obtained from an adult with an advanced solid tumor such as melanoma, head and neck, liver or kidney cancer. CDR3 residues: CASSKGPLGAYEQYF. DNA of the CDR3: TGTGCCAGCAGTAAAGGTCCCTTGGGGGCCTACGAGCAGTACTTC.